The 32 T cell receptor beta chains below were found in one sample sequenced in a study of cytomegalovirus exposure and HLA in healthy donors. The study ran its PCR with 60 Vbeta and 13 Jbeta primers. TCRdb's table, derived via immunoSEQ multiplex PCR, lists solely in-frame clones and lacks some. The table lists a few hundred thousand clones, roughly four fifths of them singletons. The sequenced sample was PBMCs. The receptors derive from a girl aged 2-10 years in good health and CMV-seronegative.

The V call is TRBV9, the J call TRBJ1-2; 10 positions match TRBD1. This CDR3 is built from 17 residues. Looked up from germline, CDR1 is SGDLS and CDR2 is YYNGEE. The junction had 12 bases not matched to a gene; V was cut back by 3 bases and J by 4 bases. DNA for the CDR3: TGTGCCAGCAGCGGAGACAGGGGGCCGATGGAACTCTATGGCTACACCTTC. Its translation: CASSGDRGPMELYGYTF.

The chain combines TRBV5-1 with TRBJ1-1, with no clear D. The CDR3 runs 17 residues. The V end lost 4 bases, the J end lost 8 bases, and 27 bases lay between the germline ends. Germline V CDR1 and CDR2: SGHRS, YFSETQ. CDR3 region: CASSLGSFDNLFSEAFF. The CDR3 DNA reads TGCGCCAGCAGCCTTGGGTCCTTTGACAACCTCTTCTCGGAAGCTTTCTTT.

This clone was counted only a few times. The chain has TRBV10-2 and TRBJ2-5; 9 nucleotides match TRBD2. The ends lost 5 bases at V and 2 bases at J; junction bases unmatched: 3. CDR3 length: 14 residues. Germline CDR1 reads WSHSY; CDR2 reads SAAADI. The CDR3 loop is CASSLAGTQETQYF. The DNA of the CDR3 is TGCGCCAGCAGTCTAGCGGGGACTCAAGAGACCCAGTACTTC.

This chain uses TRBV6-6 with TRBJ2-1; 9 bases match TRBD1. CDR3 size: 14 residues. J lost 9 bases, V lost 0 bases, and 3 bases had no gene match. The germline V gene has CDR1 MNHNY and CDR2 SVGAGI (reference sequence). The CDR3 nucleotides read TGTGCCAGCAGTTACTCGGGACAGGGTGGTGAGCAGTTCTTC. Translation: CASSYSGQGGEQFF.

The genes are TRBV19 and TRBJ2-1; D is possibly TRBD2 (6 bases). Trimming took 5 bases from V and 1 from J, leaving 21 bases between them. The CDR3 is 18 residues long. Germline V lookup: CDR1 LNHDA, CDR2 SQIVND (reference sequence). The CDR3 region has the DNA TGTGCCAGTAGTTCCGGGGGTAGAGTAGGGGAGTCCTACAATGAGCAGTTCTTC. It is translated as CASSSGGRVGESYNEQFF. The variable domain in full, completed from reference TRBV19 and TRBJ2-1, reads DGGITQSPKYLFRKEGQNVTLSCEQNLNHDAMYWYRQDPGQGLRLIYYSQIVNDFQKGDIAEGYSVSREKKESFPLTVTSAQKNPTAFYLCASSSGGRVGESYNEQFFGPGTRLTVL.

The chain employs TRBV7-6 and TRBJ2-7; 9 nucleotides match TRBD2. V dropped 5 bases and J dropped 2; count of bases not matched to a gene: 10. CDR1 SGHVS and CDR2 FNYEAQ come from the germline V gene. This CDR3 is built from 16 residues. In DNA form, the CDR3 reads TGTGCCAGCAGCCCGACCGCTAGCGGGGTAACCTACGAGCAGTACTTC. It encodes CASSPTASGVTYEQYF.

This clone has only a few counts. This chain joins TRBV7-9 and TRBJ2-1; 7 bases are shared with TRBD2. The V segment lost 5 bases and the J segment 7 bases; nucleotides outside the gene matches: 17. The CDR3 totals 17 residues. Germline values: CDR1 SEHNR, CDR2 FQNEAQ (reference sequence). The CDR3 DNA is TGTGCCAGCAGCAAAGGGAGGGCCGGTTTGTTTTGGAATGAGCAGTTCTTC. Translating it yields CASSKGRAGLFWNEQFF.

V usage is TRBV7-9 and J usage is TRBJ2-1, with 8 bases that match TRBD1. V was pared by 4 bases and J by 5 bases, with 7 bases of the junction left unmatched. Germline V gene data show CDR1 as SEHNR and CDR2 as FQNEAQ (reference sequence). CDR3 length: 15 amino acids. The CDR3 region has the DNA TGTGCCAGCAGCTCTCCCGGGACAGGCAACAATGAGCAGTTCTTC. Protein sequence: CASSSPGTGNNEQFF.

The chain employs TRBV2 and TRBJ2-7; TRBD2 matches 8 bases. The CDR3 totals 13 residues. CDR1 SNHLY and CDR2 FYNNEI come from the germline V gene. Trimming took 5 bases from V and 5 from J; bases not matched to a gene: 5. The DNA of the CDR3 is TGTGCCAGCAGTACCCGGGGGGGCGACGAGCAGTACTTC. It encodes CASSTRGGDEQYF.

The genes are TRBV14 and TRBJ1-6; D is perhaps TRBD1 (5 bases). The CDR3 sequence is 15 residues long. Germline V CDR1 and CDR2: SGHDN, FVKESK. Trimming stripped 0 bases from V and 9 bases from J, with 12 bases between. CDR3 DNA sequence: TGTGCCAGCAGCCAAGAAGGGCAGGGTGTTTCACCCCTCCACTTT. It codes for CASSQEGQGVSPLHF.

The V call is TRBV6-5, the J call TRBJ2-7, with D possibly being TRBD2 (6 bases). Deletions cut 2 bases from V and 4 bases from J, with 18 bases between. The CDR3 has 16 amino acids. The germline V gene encodes CDR1 MNHEY and CDR2 SVGAGI. As DNA, the CDR3 is TGTGCCAGCAGTTACGGTAGTTGGGGTCGGGGGTACGAGCAGTACTTC. Translation: CASSYGSWGRGYEQYF.

This clone was observed a few times. This chain connects TRBV9 to TRBJ1-4, with D possibly matching TRBD1 (6 bases). This CDR3 spans 15 amino acids. V was clipped by 4 bases and J by 0 bases, with 10 bases between them. Per the germline V gene, CDR1 is SGDLS and CDR2 is YYNGEE. CDR3 residues: CASSLQGSTNEKLFF. CDR3 DNA: TGTGCCAGCAGCCTACAGGGTTCAACTAATGAAAAACTGTTTTTT.

This rearrangement joins TRBV2 to TRBJ2-7, with D tentatively TRBD1 (6 bases). Germline V gives CDR1 SNHLY, CDR2 FYNNEI. With 4 bases removed from V and 0 bases from J, the gap between germline ends came to 13 bases. The CDR3 runs to 15 residues. The CDR3 here is CASSGGQGLSYEQYF. The CDR3 nucleotides read TGTGCCAGCAGTGGGGGCCAGGGGCTCTCCTACGAGCAGTACTTC.

The chain joins TRBV9 to TRBJ2-3, with D possibly matching TRBD1 (5 bases). Trimming took 4 bases from V and 2 from J, leaving 14 bases between them. Germline V gene sequence: CDR1 SGDLS, CDR2 YYNGEE. The CDR3 is 15 residues long. The CDR3 DNA is TGTGCCAGCAGCTCAATAGGGGCTGACACAGATACGCAGTATTTT. Translated, it gives CASSSIGADTDTQYF.

This chain connects TRBV5-4 to TRBJ2-6, with D perhaps matching TRBD1 (6 bases). V was pared by 5 bases and J by 2 bases, with 11 bases between. Germline CDR1 is SGHNT and CDR2 is YYREEE (reference sequence). The CDR3 is 15 amino acids. DNA for the CDR3: TGTGCCAGCAGAATCACAGGGACTGGGGCCAACGTCCTGACTTTC. Amino acid sequence: CASRITGTGANVLTF.

V and J are TRBV10-3 and TRBJ2-7; the match to TRBD1 covers 8 bases. V lost 6 bases, J lost 3 bases, and 4 bases stayed unmatched. From germline, CDR1 is ENHRY and CDR2 SYGVKD. The CDR3 runs to 13 residues. The chain's CDR3 is CAIRGQVGYEQYF. As DNA, the CDR3 is TGTGCCATCAGGGGACAGGTAGGCTACGAGCAGTACTTC.

This chain joins TRBV6-5 and TRBJ1-1; a possible D gene is TRBD1 (5 bases). Trimming pared 2 bases from V and 9 bases from J, leaving 13 bases between. CDR1 and CDR2 (germline): MNHEY, SVGAGI. The CDR3 runs to 13 residues. Here the CDR3 reads CASSYVGTLKAFF. As DNA, the CDR3 is TGTGCCAGCAGTTACGTGGGGACTCTCAAAGCTTTCTTT.

The chain links TRBV9 to TRBJ2-5; possibly TRBD2 for D (6 bases). The V end lost 3 bases, the J end lost 4 bases, and 13 bases lay between the germline ends. CDR3 length: 14 amino acids. Germline assignment: CDR1 SGDLS and CDR2 YYNGEE. The CDR3 here is CASSAGSRGETQYF. As DNA, the CDR3 is TGTGCCAGCAGCGCTGGCTCGCGGGGAGAGACCCAGTACTTC.

As to this clone: An end of the junction does not agree with germline; a read error may underlie this. This rearrangement joins TRBV7-9 to TRBJ2-1; no clear D gene. This CDR3 has 10 residues. Germline values: CDR1 SEHNR, CDR2 FQNEAQ (reference sequence). CDR3 protein: CSSSLTLEFF. The CDR3, as DNA: TGTTCCAGCAGCTTAACCCTAGAGTTCTTC.

The sample holds one count of this clone. This chain uses TRBV6-6 with TRBJ1-4, with 7 bases that match TRBD1. CDR3 length: 14 residues. J was trimmed by 5 bases and V by 5 bases; bases with no gene match: 5. Germline CDR1 and CDR2: MNHNY and SVGAGI (reference sequence). This CDR3 is CASSKPGQNEKLFF. The CDR3 DNA reads as TGTGCCAGCAGTAAACCGGGACAGAATGAAAAACTGTTTTTT.

This chain joins TRBV5-4 and TRBJ2-1; a weak D match, TRBD2 (7 bases). Looked up from germline, CDR1 is SGHNT and CDR2 is YYREEE (reference sequence). V lost 4 bases and J lost 9, with 17 bases in between. CDR3 length equals 14 residues. The CDR3 DNA is TGTGCCAGCAGCAGGGGGGGGTTCAGAGGTGAGCAGTTCTTC. This codes for CASSRGGFRGEQFF. Together with reference TRBV5-4 and TRBJ2-1, the CDR3 gives the full variable domain: ETGVTQSPTHLIKTRGQQVTLRCSSQSGHNTVSWYQQALGQGPQFIFQYYREEENGRGNFPPRFSGLQFPNYSSELNVNALELDDSALYLCASSRGGFRGEQFFGPGTRLTVL.

J is TRBJ1-5 and V is TRBV6-1, with 8 bases matching TRBD1. Unmatched junction bases numbered 7, after V lost 4 bases and J lost 5 bases. The CDR3 has 15 amino acids. Germline-derived CDR1 and CDR2 are MNHNS and SASEGT. The CDR3 protein is CASSGSTGADQPQHF. DNA of the CDR3: TGTGCCAGCAGTGGCTCGACAGGGGCTGATCAGCCCCAGCATTTT.

The chain is built from TRBV6-5 and TRBJ2-1; D is ambiguous. V was cut by 0 bases and J by 4 bases, with 13 bases left in between. Germline loops: CDR1 MNHEY, CDR2 SVGAGI. The CDR3 consists of 16 residues. The DNA for the CDR3 is TGTGCCAGCAGTTACTCGATAGGAGTGTCGTACAATGAGCAGTTCTTC. This translates into CASSYSIGVSYNEQFF.

This chain joins TRBV13 and TRBJ1-3, with TRBD1 identical over 8 bases. The CDR3 runs 16 residues. CDR1 and CDR2 from the germline V gene are PRHDT and FYEKMQ (reference sequence). J gave up 4 bases and V 2 bases, and 7 bases lay outside the gene matches. For the CDR3, the DNA is TGTGCCAGCAGCTTAAGCCCCAGGGGGCAAGGAAACACCATATATTTT. Amino acid sequence: CASSLSPRGQGNTIYF.

This chain uses TRBV25-1 with TRBJ2-1, with 8 positions matching TRBD2. Germline CDR1 is MGHDK and CDR2 is SYGVNS. This CDR3 region has 14 residues. The V segment lost 5 bases and the J segment 7 bases; nucleotides outside the gene matches: 7. This CDR3 is CASSPFQRENEQFF. The CDR3 region has the DNA TGTGCCAGCAGTCCCTTCCAGCGGGAGAATGAGCAGTTCTTC.

Here the CDR3 reads CASSTTGTSNYGYTF. The CDR3 DNA follows: TGTGCCAGCAGTACAACCGGGACATCTAACTATGGCTACACCTTC. V gene TRBV6-5 combines with J gene TRBJ1-2, with a weak D call TRBD1 (6 bases). This CDR3 has 15 residues. Germline V gives CDR1 MNHEY, CDR2 SVGAGI. Trimming stripped 5 bases from V and 0 bases from J, with 13 bases between.

The chain has TRBV11-2 and TRBJ2-1, with 7 bases that match TRBD2. V dropped 1 base and J dropped 5; count of bases not matched to a gene: 2. The germline V gene has CDR1 SGHAT and CDR2 FQNNGV. The CDR3 runs to 14 residues. CDR3 sequence: CASSLVGRDNEQFF. In DNA, the CDR3 is TGTGCCAGCAGCTTAGTGGGGAGGGACAATGAGCAGTTCTTC. Full variable domain (rest looked up from reference TRBV11-2 and TRBJ2-1): EAGVAQSPRYKIIEKRQSVAFWCNPISGHATLYWYQQILGQGPKLLIQFQNNGVVDDSQLPKDRFSAERLKGVDSTLKIQPAKLEDSAVYLCASSLVGRDNEQFFGPGTRLTVL.

This chain links TRBV28 with TRBJ2-7; possibly TRBD2 for D (6 bases). With 6 bases removed from V and 3 bases from J, the gap between germline ends came to 12 bases. The CDR3 is 13 amino acids. CDR1 MDHEN and CDR2 SYDVKM come from the germline V gene. CDR3 DNA sequence: TGTGCCAGCAGGACAGCGGGTTTCTACGAGCAGTACTTC. Protein sequence: CASRTAGFYEQYF.

This rearrangement joins TRBV6-1 to TRBJ2-2; D is ambiguous. Germline loops: CDR1 MNHNS, CDR2 SASEGT. This CDR3 region has 13 residues. The germline V and J ends were trimmed by 1 base and 5 bases, with 5 bases remaining between them. The CDR3, as DNA: TGTGCCAGCAGTGAAGTCCCGACCGGGGAGCTGTTTTTT. Its translation is CASSEVPTGELFF.

This clone has more than one count but fewer than ten. This chain links TRBV10-3 with TRBJ1-2; 8 bases are shared with TRBD1. J was trimmed by 3 bases and V by 6 bases; bases with no gene match: 3. CDR1 ENHRY and CDR2 SYGVKD come from the germline V gene. The CDR3 loop spans 13 amino acids. The CDR3 region is CAIRVTGDYGYTF. The CDR3 bases are TGTGCCATCAGGGTGACAGGGGACTATGGCTACACCTTC.

The chain recombines TRBV4-1 with TRBJ2-7, with 11 bases fitting TRBD2. The V segment lost 4 bases and the J segment 2 bases; nucleotides outside the gene matches: 4. CDR1 is MGHRA and CDR2 is YSYEKL in the germline V gene. The CDR3 covers 15 residues. The CDR3 loop reads CASSRNSGGAYEQYF. The CDR3, as DNA: TGCGCCAGCAGCCGAAATAGCGGGGGGGCCTACGAGCAGTACTTC.

This chain joins TRBV14 and TRBJ2-1; 9 positions match TRBD1. The CDR3 runs to 13 residues. The germline V gene encodes CDR1 SGHDN and CDR2 FVKESK. V dropped 6 bases and J dropped 5; count of bases not matched to a gene: 2. Here the CDR3 reads CASRRDRDNEQFF. The CDR3 DNA follows: TGTGCCAGCAGACGGGACAGGGACAATGAGCAGTTCTTC.